This T cell receptor beta chain was observed in a study of shared T cell receptors in the human thymus. Produced via immunoSEQ multiplex PCR; TCRdb's table is partial and in-frame only. The sample records 500,000 to 750,000 clones, around 89% being singletons. CDR3 length: 20 residues. Germline lookup yields CDR1 MDHEN and CDR2 SYDVKM. The ends lost 4 bases at V and 6 bases at J; junction bases unmatched: 27. These same data were also listed under a study on human thymus T cells. As that report states: Thymic and blood repertoires showed apparently biased V and J gene usage.

The sequence was obtained from a boy under two years old with a congenital heart defect. V gene TRBV28 combines with J gene TRBJ2-7; 7 nucleotides agree with TRBD2. Sequenced sample: thymocytes. CDR3 bases: TGTGCCAGCAGTTCCATAACTAGAGCGGGGCCTTCCCTACCTCTACGCGAGCAGTACTTC. The encoded protein is CASSSITRAGPSLPLREQYF.